This T cell receptor (beta chain) is from a study of T cell responses to AZD1222 COVID-19 vaccine. The study, taken as a whole, reports: Sampling that yielded the repertoires occurred only after the peak T cell response.

This clone was picked up one time. The antigen is unknown. The CDR3 spans 14 residues. Trimming pared 1 base from V and 2 bases from J, leaving 8 bases between. Germline V gives CDR1 MDHEN, CDR2 SYDVKM. Method: immunoSEQ multiplex PCR; TCRdb's copy keeps in-frame clones and lacks some. The sample consists of approximately 120,000 clones, roughly 88% of them appearing once. The source material was peripheral blood, sampled on day 0 of MenACWY control vaccination. This TCR was sampled from an adult in good health. The chain employs TRBV28 and TRBJ1-1; no reliable D call. The CDR3 nucleotides are TGTGCCAGCAGTTTATATGGGGAAAACACTGAAGCTTTCTTT. It specifies CASSLYGENTEAFF.